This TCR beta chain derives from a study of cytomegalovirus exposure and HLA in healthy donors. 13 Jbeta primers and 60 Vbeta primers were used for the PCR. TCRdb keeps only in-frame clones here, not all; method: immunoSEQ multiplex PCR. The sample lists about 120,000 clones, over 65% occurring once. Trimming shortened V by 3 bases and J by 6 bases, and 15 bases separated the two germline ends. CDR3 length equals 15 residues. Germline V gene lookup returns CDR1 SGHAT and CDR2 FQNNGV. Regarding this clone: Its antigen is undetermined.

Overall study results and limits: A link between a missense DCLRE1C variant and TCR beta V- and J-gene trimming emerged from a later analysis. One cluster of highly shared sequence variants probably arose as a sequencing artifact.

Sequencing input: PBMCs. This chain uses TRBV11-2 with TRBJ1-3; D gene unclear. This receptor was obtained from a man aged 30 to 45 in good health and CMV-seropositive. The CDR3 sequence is CASSLVGLTANTIYF. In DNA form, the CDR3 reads TGTGCCAGCAGCTTGGTGGGCCTTACAGCAAACACCATATATTTT. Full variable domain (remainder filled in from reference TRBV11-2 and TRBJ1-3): EAGVAQSPRYKIIEKRQSVAFWCNPISGHATLYWYQQILGQGPKLLIQFQNNGVVDDSQLPKDRFSAERLKGVDSTLKIQPAKLEDSAVYLCASSLVGLTANTIYFGEGSWLTVV.